Listed below are T cell receptor beta chains from one sample, sequenced in a study of T cell responses to AZD1222 COVID-19 vaccine. Generated by immunoSEQ multiplex PCR, the TCRdb table keeps only in-frame clones and is missing some. This sample yields about 170,000 clones, of which roughly nine tenths are seen a single time; around 1.6% belongs to the top ten. The material was peripheral blood, obtained on day 0 of AZD1222 vaccination. The origin of the receptors is an adult in good health. Each CDR3 is given with its conserved first and last residue. D genes are given only for firm matches. Some rows mark clone size as missing; the rest say once, few, many or name a class of expanded clone.

TRBJ2-7	few	TRBV6-5	-	TGTGCCAGCAGCGGGGACGGCTCCTACGAGCAGTACTTC	CASSGDGSYEQYF
TRBJ2-1	-	TRBV5-1	TRBD1	TGCGCCAGCAGCCGCGGGACAGGGGTGGATGAGCAGTTCTTC	CASSRGTGVDEQFF
TRBJ2-5	-	TRBV6-5	-	TGTGCCAGCAGTACAGGGAGGAGCGGTCAAGAGACCCAGTACTTC	CASSTGRSGQETQYF
TRBJ2-7	-	TRBV7-2	-	TGTGCCAGCAGCTTAGCGGGGGCCTACGAGCAGTACTTC	CASSLAGAYEQYF
TRBJ1-5	-	TRBV28	-	TGTGCCAGCAGTTTTTTCTTCCGGGGAAATCAGCCCCAGCATTTT	CASSFFFRGNQPQHF
TRBJ1-1	-	TRBV19	-	TGTGCCAGTATGAAGGGGATCAATACTGAAGCTTTCTTT	CASMKGINTEAFF
TRBJ2-4	-	TRBV6-2/TRBV6-3	TRBD1	TGTGCCAGCAGCCAGCAGGGGACAGGAAAAAACATTCAGTACTTC	CASSQQGTGKNIQYF
TRBJ2-3	-	TRBV27	-	TGTGCCAGCAGTTTTGAGTACACAGATACGCAGTATTTT	CASSFEYTDTQYF
TRBJ2-1	-	TRBV5-1	-	TGCGCCAGCAGCTTGGACGGGCGAGCCTACAATGAGCAGTTCTTC	CASSLDGRAYNEQFF
TRBJ2-5	-	TRBV28	TRBD2	TGTGCCAGCAGCCCCGTAGCGGGACTGTGGGTTCAGAAGACCCAGTACTTC	CASSPVAGLWVQKTQYF
TRBJ2-2	-	TRBV3-1/TRBV3-2	-	TGTGCCAGCAGCCAAATGTCGATCAACACCGGGGAGCTGTTTTTT	CASSQMSINTGELFF
TRBJ2-3	-	TRBV7-7	-	TGTGCCAGCAGCTTAGGCTCTATGATCACAGATACGCAGTATTTT	CASSLGSMITDTQYF
TRBJ2-7	-	TRBV5-6	TRBD1	TGTGCCAGCAGCTTCCGGGACAGGGTAGCCTACGAGCAGTACTTC	CASSFRDRVAYEQYF
TRBJ2-2	-	TRBV9	-	TGTGCCAGCAGCGTATTGGTGAACACCGGGGAGCTGTTTTTT	CASSVLVNTGELFF
TRBJ1-6	-	TRBV28	TRBD1	TGTGCCAGCAGTTTACCTGGGACAGGGGTCCCTTACCCCCTCCACTTT	CASSLPGTGVPYPLHF
TRBJ1-5	-	TRBV19	-	TGTGCCAGTAGTATGGGGTCAGGTCCGGTGAAGCCCCAGCATTTT	CASSMGSGPVKPQHF
TRBJ1-3	-	TRBV6-5	-	TGTGCCAGCAGTTATCGGGGCTCTGGAAACACCATATATTTT	CASSYRGSGNTIYF
TRBJ1-1	few	TRBV6-2/TRBV6-3	-	TGTGCCAGCAGTTACGAGGGGTTTAAAGCTTTCTTT	CASSYEGFKAFF
TRBJ1-1	-	TRBV19	-	TGTGCCAGTACCCGCGGGCCCATGAACACTGAAGCTTTCTTT	CASTRGPMNTEAFF
TRBJ1-2	-	TRBV28	-	TGTGCCAGCACCAAACCCCCAAAACTCTACACCTTC	CASTKPPKLYTF
TRBJ1-1	-	TRBV7-9	-	TGTGCCAGCAGCTTGACGAACCTGAACACTGAAGCTTTCTTT	CASSLTNLNTEAFF
TRBJ2-6	-	TRBV19	-	TGTGCCAGTAGTATAGGTTGGGGCAGGTCTGGGGCCAACGTCCTGACTTTC	CASSIGWGRSGANVLTF
TRBJ1-1	once	TRBV5-4	TRBD1	TGTGCCAGCAGTTGGCCAGGGGGCACTGAAGCTTTCTTT	CASSWPGGTEAFF
TRBJ1-1	-	TRBV28	-	TGTGCCAGCGGGAAGACCGTCAACACTGAAGCTTTCTTT	CASGKTVNTEAFF
TRBJ2-1	-	TRBV28	TRBD2	TGTGCCAGCGGCTCGATCGGGACTAGCGGGACGTATGAGCAGTTCTTC	CASGSIGTSGTYEQFF
TRBJ2-5	-	TRBV3-1/TRBV3-2	-	TGTGCCAGCAGCCAAGTATTCCCAGAGACCCAGTACTTC	CASSQVFPETQYF
TRBJ1-5	-	TRBV28	-	TGTGCCAGCAGTTCACTCCCGACAATGGGGTCGGCAGTCAATCAGCCCCAGCATTTT	CASSSLPTMGSAVNQPQHF
TRBJ2-3	-	TRBV19	-	TGTGCCAGTAGTACGGGGCGGATTAGCACAGATACGCAGTATTTT	CASSTGRISTDTQYF
TRBJ2-2	-	TRBV29-1	-	TGCAGCGTTATTAAAGGGGCCACCGGGGAGCTGTTTTTT	CSVIKGATGELFF
TRBJ1-2	-	TRBV27	TRBD1	TGTGCCAGCAGTTTATCCGGGACAGGGGGCTACTATGGCTACACCTTC	CASSLSGTGGYYGYTF
TRBJ1-5	-	TRBV19	TRBD1	TGTGCCAGTAGTACCATGACAGGGGGGACTCAGCCCCAGCATTTT	CASSTMTGGTQPQHF
TRBJ2-3	once	TRBV28	-	TGTGCCAGCAGTTTGCCCCCGGGTACGCAGTATTTT	CASSLPPGTQYF
TRBJ1-4	-	TRBV6-6	-	TGTGCCAGCAGTTCGCCCTCAGGGGTGACTAATGAAAAACTGTTTTTT	CASSSPSGVTNEKLFF
TRBJ1-6	-	TRBV4-3	-	TGCGCCAGCAGCCAAGAACCCCGACAGATTAATTCACCCCTCCACTTT	CASSQEPRQINSPLHF
TRBJ2-1	once	TRBV6-1	-	TGTGCCAGCAGTGATGGTTCTGGGACGCCCAAAGGCTCCTACAATGAGCAGTTCTTC	CASSDGSGTPKGSYNEQFF
TRBJ2-1	-	TRBV5-1	-	TGCGCCAGCAGCACACGTCTGGGGAACAATGAGCAGTTCTTC	CASSTRLGNNEQFF
TRBJ1-1	-	TRBV19	-	TGTGCCAGTAGTATAGATGGGCCAGGAGGTGGCACTGAAGCTTTCTTT	CASSIDGPGGGTEAFF
TRBJ1-5	-	TRBV12-5	-	TGTGCTAGTGCAGGGAATAGCAATCAGCCCCAGCATTTT	CASAGNSNQPQHF
TRBJ1-3	-	TRBV9	-	TGTGCCAGCAGCGTAGAAGTAGGAGGGCTATATTTT	CASSVEVGGLYF
TRBJ1-4	once	TRBV6-5	-	TGTGCCAGCAGTTACTCGACCGTTGAAAAACTGTTTTTT	CASSYSTVEKLFF
TRBJ2-6	once	TRBV19	TRBD1	TGTGCCAGTAGTCCGAGGGACAGGGGGTCACACTCTGGGGCCAACGTCCTGACTTTC	CASSPRDRGSHSGANVLTF
TRBJ2-7	-	TRBV5-1	-	TGCGCCAGCAGCCAGGACAAGCGATCCTACGAGCAGTACTTC	CASSQDKRSYEQYF
TRBJ2-7	-	TRBV20-1	-	TGCAGTGCCCCCGTGCTACACGAGCAGTACTTC	CSAPVLHEQYF
TRBJ2-1	-	TRBV29-1	-	TGCAGCGTCGCCGGGCTAAGTCCCTACAATGAGCAGTTCTTC	CSVAGLSPYNEQFF
TRBJ1-2	-	TRBV28	-	TGTGCCAGCAGTACTAGGACAGACAACTATGGCTACACCTTC	CASSTRTDNYGYTF